Sequencing of this TCR beta chain was carried out in a study of shared clonotypes between healthy human individuals. Profiled with immunoSEQ multiplex PCR; TCRdb holds only in-frame clones, not every one. Here the sample spans over 1.4 million clones, roughly 96% being singletons. The germline V and J ends were trimmed by 4 bases and 3 bases, with 16 bases remaining between them. CDR1 and CDR2 from the germline V gene are SGDLS and YYNGEE. This CDR3 region has 15 residues. The origin of this receptor is a man in his thirties or forties in good health. Sequenced: naive CD4+ T cells sorted from blood. Subset denoted: CD45RA+ positively selected. The rearrangement uses TRBV9 and TRBJ1-1; D possibly corresponds to TRBD1 (5 bases). The CDR3 DNA reads as TGTGCCAGCAGCCCTCTCGGGGGTCCAGACACTGAAGCTTTCTTT. It specifies CASSPLGGPDTEAFF.